Each of the 18 T cell receptor beta chains below was sequenced from the same sample in a study of T cell changes during pregnancy in multiple sclerosis. The method was immunoSEQ multiplex PCR; TCRdb's version includes in-frame clones alone and lacks a portion of them. This sample has fewer than 85,000 clones, with just over 90% found just once. The sequenced sample was peripheral blood, obtained in the second trimester of pregnancy. The origin of the receptors is a female donor with multiple sclerosis, enrolled in a pregnancy study.

This sequence joins TRBV5-4 and TRBJ2-3; 12 nucleotides agree with TRBD2. The V gene end was trimmed by 0 bases and the J gene end by 2 bases; junction bases not matched to a gene: 1. Germline CDR1 SGHNT, CDR2 YYREEE (reference sequence). The CDR3 has 16 amino acids. CDR3 loop: CASSLGLAGVTDTQYF. As DNA, the CDR3 is TGTGCCAGCAGCTTGGGACTAGCGGGGGTCACAGATACGCAGTATTTT.

The V and J genes are TRBV7-8 and TRBJ1-4, with D unclear. The germline V gene has CDR1 SGHVS and CDR2 FQNEAQ. V dropped 4 bases and J dropped 1 base, with 16 bases sitting between them. CDR3 length equals 17 residues. The CDR3 loop reads CASSSWGDEETNEKLFF. The CDR3 nucleotides read TGTGCCAGCAGCTCCTGGGGAGATGAGGAAACTAATGAAAAACTGTTTTTT.

J is TRBJ1-2 and V is TRBV11-3; 7 bases match TRBD1. The V gene's germline CDR1 is SGHNT and CDR2 YENEEA. This CDR3 is 15 amino acids long. Trimming took 5 bases from V and 1 from J; bases not matched to a gene: 7. The CDR3 DNA reads as TGTGCCAGCAGCGCCAGGGGGGTCTTTAACTATGGCTACACCTTC. Translating it yields CASSARGVFNYGYTF.

This clone appeared a single time. This rearrangement joins TRBV27 to TRBJ1-2; TRBD1 matches at 8 bases. V dropped 3 bases and J dropped 4; count of bases not matched to a gene: 4. CDR3 length: 14 amino acids. The V gene's germline CDR1 is MNHEY and CDR2 SMNVEV (reference sequence). CDR3 bases: TGTGCCAGCAGTTTCGGGACAGGAATCTATGGCTACACCTTC. Translating gives CASSFGTGIYGYTF.

This clone was observed a handful of times. CDR3 sequence (DNA): TGTGCCAGCAGACTGTTCGGGGAATCACCCCTCCACTTT. Amino acid sequence: CASRLFGESPLHF. V is TRBV11-1 and J is TRBJ1-6; D is uncertain. CDR3 size: 13 residues. CDR1 and CDR2 from the germline V gene are SGHAT and FQDESV (reference sequence). Trimming took off 6 bases at V and 10 bases at J, with 13 bases between the two ends.

The V and J genes are TRBV7-6 and TRBJ1-1; 8 positions match TRBD1. Germline assignment: CDR1 SGHVS and CDR2 FNYEAQ. The CDR3 spans 18 residues. The ends lost 4 bases at V and 5 bases at J; junction bases unmatched: 18. Written as DNA, the CDR3 is TGTGCCAGCAGCTCCGGATGGGCGGGACAGGTCCTTAGGACTGAAGCTTTCTTT. Amino acids: CASSSGWAGQVLRTEAFF.

The J gene is TRBJ2-1, the V gene TRBV19; TRBD2 agrees at 8 bases. In germline, CDR1 is LNHDA, CDR2 SQIVND (reference sequence). V lost 7 bases and J lost 9; bases outside the gene matches: 11. The length of the CDR3 is 14 residues. DNA of the CDR3: TGTGCCAGTACCCCGACTAGCGCAAGAAGTGAGCAGTTCTTC. Translation: CASTPTSARSEQFF.

In DNA, the CDR3 is TGTGCCAGTAGGGGACAGGGGGTTGATGGCTACACCTTC. Its protein is CASRGQGVDGYTF. The rearrangement uses TRBV19 and TRBJ1-2; 11 bases align to TRBD1. The V gene's germline CDR1 is LNHDA and CDR2 SQIVND (reference sequence). Unmatched junction bases numbered 3, after V lost 6 bases and J lost 6 bases. The CDR3 loop spans 13 amino acids. The whole variable domain, filled in from reference TRBV19 and TRBJ1-2, reads DGGITQSPKYLFRKEGQNVTLSCEQNLNHDAMYWYRQDPGQGLRLIYYSQIVNDFQKGDIAEGYSVSREKKESFPLTVTSAQKNPTAFYLCASRGQGVDGYTFGSGTRLTVV.

This chain connects TRBV6-1 to TRBJ1-2; D is undetermined. The germline gives CDR1 MNHNS, CDR2 SASEGT. V gave up 7 bases and J gave up 2 bases, with 11 bases separating them. This CDR3 spans 13 amino acids. The CDR3 nucleotides are TGTGCCAGCATCTCCGAACTGAACTATGGCTACACCTTC. It encodes CASISELNYGYTF.

The chain joins TRBV28 to TRBJ2-2; 9 bases are a match to TRBD1. Trimming cost V 7 bases and J 6 bases; bases outside gene matches: 9. The CDR3 loop spans 15 amino acids. From germline, CDR1 is MDHEN and CDR2 SYDVKM. Here the CDR3 reads CASTATGTGPGELFF. For the CDR3, the DNA is TGTGCCAGCACGGCGACCGGGACAGGGCCCGGGGAGCTGTTTTTT.

The J gene is TRBJ1-4, the V gene TRBV5-4; 10 bases are shared with TRBD1. The CDR3 covers 15 residues. Germline CDR1 is SGHNT and CDR2 is YYREEE (reference sequence). V dropped 4 bases and J dropped 7; count of bases not matched to a gene: 7. DNA for the CDR3: TGTGCCAGCAGCCTGGAGGGACAGGGGCGTGAAAAACTGTTTTTT. Its protein product is CASSLEGQGREKLFF.

The CDR3 loop reads CSVTGQQDGTQYF. CDR3 nucleotide sequence: TGCAGCGTGACCGGACAGCAAGACGGGACCCAGTACTTC. This chain links TRBV29-1 with TRBJ2-5, with D perhaps TRBD1 (6 bases). V lost 6 bases, J lost 7 bases, and 18 bases lay in between. Per the germline V gene, CDR1 is SQVTM and CDR2 is ANQGSEA. This CDR3 is 13 amino acids long.

The rearrangement links TRBV5-1 to TRBJ2-1, with 10 nucleotides matching TRBD1. The V gene end was trimmed by 1 base and the J gene end by 6 bases; junction bases not matched to a gene: 4. The CDR3 sequence is 15 residues long. The germline CDR1 and CDR2 sequences are SGHRS and YFSETQ. CDR3 sequence: CASSLRDRGGNEQFF. CDR3 coding DNA: TGCGCCAGCAGCTTGAGGGACAGGGGAGGCAATGAGCAGTTCTTC.

This clone has a single count. The rearrangement links TRBV5-8 to TRBJ1-3; D is unresolved. This CDR3 comprises 13 residues. Germline CDR1 is SGHTS and CDR2 is YDEGEE. V was clipped by 3 bases and J by 0 bases, with 4 bases between them. The CDR3 is CASSYYSGNTIYF. The CDR3 DNA is TGTGCCAGCAGCTATTACTCTGGAAACACCATATATTTT.

This chain joins TRBV5-1 and TRBJ2-7; D is possibly TRBD1 (5 bases). The CDR3 runs 15 residues. Germline-derived CDR1 and CDR2 are SGHRS and YFSETQ. The V end was cut by 5 bases, the J end by 3 bases, with 18 bases between. CDR3 in DNA: TGCGCCAGCAGTACAGGAGACGAGATTCTCTACGAGCAGTACTTC. It yields the protein CASSTGDEILYEQYF.

The rearrangement uses TRBV13 and TRBJ1-2, with D maybe TRBD1 (6 bases). The CDR3 is 14 amino acids. Trimming left V 3 bases short and J 5 bases short, with 13 bases between. CDR1 PRHDT and CDR2 FYEKMQ come from the germline V gene (reference sequence). The chain's CDR3 is CASSFGSQGYGYTF. The CDR3 nucleotides are TGTGCCAGCAGCTTTGGGTCCCAGGGGTATGGCTACACCTTC. Filled out from reference TRBV13 and TRBJ1-2, the complete variable domain reads AAGVIQSPRHLIKEKRETATLKCYPIPRHDTVYWYQQGPGQDPQFLISFYEKMQSDKGSIPDRFSAQQFSDYHSELNMSSLELGDSALYFCASSFGSQGYGYTFGSGTRLTVV.

V gene TRBV13 combines with J gene TRBJ2-3; 7 positions match TRBD1. The CDR3 is 16 amino acids. The V and J ends lost 4 bases and 2 bases, in that order; junction bases with no gene match: 9. Germline V gene sequence: CDR1 PRHDT, CDR2 FYEKMQ (reference sequence). The CDR3 loop reads CASSSDRDRHTDTQYF. The CDR3 coding sequence is TGTGCCAGCAGCTCCGACCGGGACAGACACACAGATACGCAGTATTTT.

The sample holds one count of this clone. The chain has TRBV6-5 and TRBJ1-2; D possibly corresponds to TRBD1 (6 bases). This CDR3 region has 15 residues. The germline gives CDR1 MNHEY, CDR2 SVGAGI. Deletions cut 6 bases from V and 0 bases from J, with 14 bases between. CDR3 protein: CASRPTGTSNYGYTF. Written as DNA, the CDR3 is TGTGCCAGCAGACCTACAGGGACGTCTAACTATGGCTACACCTTC.